The clone carrying this T cell receptor beta chain was seen a handful of times. Its antigen is as yet unknown. These data come from a study of blood T cells in healthy people across ages. Study results and limitations: Age advanced and TCR beta diversity per million T cells fell, roughly linearly.

Trimming removed 1 base from V and 0 bases from J, with 11 bases in between. Germline V gives CDR1 DFQATT, CDR2 SNEGSKA (reference sequence). CDR3 size: 15 residues. It was with a sample-barcoded 5' primer and a J-beta primer mix that a second PCR of about 6 to 11 cycles was run. One entry per CDR3 protein, called by TCRdb with MiXCR from the 5' RACE reads. The sample gives 550,000 to 750,000 distinct CDR3 sequences, roughly 20% of which show up once; 3.5% to 4% is in the top ten. Roughly 10 milliliters of peripheral blood were drawn from each donor. J is TRBJ2-3 and V is TRBV20-1; D unresolved. This clonotype originated in a man between 65 and 85 years old in good health. Input material: blood. The CDR3 spells CSARVMHSSTDTQYF. For the CDR3, the DNA is TGCAGTGCTAGAGTTATGCATTCGAGCACAGATACGCAGTATTTT.